Each of the 7 T cell receptor beta chains below was sequenced from the same sample in a study. TCRdb redid the calling of the 5' RACE reads with MiXCR, one entry per CDR3 protein. The sample has some 30,000 distinct CDR3 sequences; about 28% are singletons. Sequencing was carried out using naive CD4+ T cells sorted from a lymph node. The subset was: naive CD4+ T cells, CD4+CD45RA+CD25-. The source is a female donor with breast cancer.

The gene calls are TRBV24-1 and TRBJ2-2, with D perhaps matching TRBD1 (5 bases). The CDR3 is made up of 15 amino acids. Trimming took off 5 bases at V and 1 base at J, with 10 bases between the two ends. The germline V gene has CDR1 KGHDR and CDR2 SFDVKD. CDR3 loop: CATSASTGNTGELFF. The DNA for the CDR3 is TGTGCCACCAGTGCTAGTACAGGGAACACCGGGGAGCTGTTTTTT.

V gene TRBV11-3 combines with J gene TRBJ2-1, with D unclear. V was cut by 0 bases and J by 4 bases, with 10 bases left in between. CDR1 is SGHNT and CDR2 is YENEEA in the germline V gene. The CDR3 has 15 amino acids. Here the CDR3 DNA reads TGTGCCAGCAGCTTAGATCCGCTTGAATACAATGAGCAGTTCTTC. It codes for CASSLDPLEYNEQFF.

This clonotype was observed at least ten times. V gene TRBV28 combines with J gene TRBJ1-5; D uncertain. Germline values: CDR1 MDHEN, CDR2 SYDVKM. V gave up 3 bases and J gave up 0 bases, with 9 bases separating them. The CDR3 runs 15 residues. CDR3 sequence reads: CASSFRQYSNQPQHF. CDR3 nucleotides: TGTGCCAGCAGTTTCAGGCAGTATAGCAATCAGCCCCAGCATTTT.

The rearrangement uses TRBV4-1 and TRBJ1-4; D possibly corresponds to TRBD1 (5 bases). The CDR3 runs to 15 residues. The germline V gene has CDR1 MGHRA and CDR2 YSYEKL. The V gene lost 8 bases and the J gene lost 5 bases, with 18 bases spanning the gap. The CDR3 here is CASLDRGNKNEKLFF. The CDR3 region has the DNA TGCGCCAGCCTCGACCGGGGGAATAAAAATGAAAAACTGTTTTTT.

As to this clonotype: One junction end disagrees with the germline gene, perhaps due to a read error. The J gene is TRBJ2-5, the V gene TRBV6-1; D ambiguous. The CDR3 has 14 amino acids. CDR1 and CDR2 (germline): MNHNS, SASEGT. The CDR3 region is CTSSEVGGWATQYF. CDR3 nucleotides: TGTACCAGCAGTGAAGTTGGTGGGTGGGCGACCCAGTACTTC.

This clonotype was found once. The gene calls are TRBV27 and TRBJ2-4, with 9 bases fitting TRBD1. The V gene's germline CDR1 is MNHEY and CDR2 SMNVEV (reference sequence). V shed 4 bases, J shed 7 bases, and the junction held 5 bases outside the gene matches. This CDR3 contains 14 residues. CDR3 loop: CASSSHGQGNIQYF. The CDR3 DNA is TGTGCCAGCAGTTCCCACGGACAGGGGAACATTCAGTACTTC.

This clonotype was counted a few times. This sequence joins TRBV20-1 and TRBJ1-1, with D possibly being TRBD1 (5 bases). Germline CDR1 reads DFQATT; CDR2 reads SNEGSKA (reference sequence). This CDR3 spans 12 amino acids. Deletions cut 6 bases from V and 5 bases from J, with 13 bases between. In nucleotides, the CDR3 is TGCAGTGCCTCGAGGCGGGGGACTGAAGCTTTCTTT. Translating gives CSASRRGTEAFF.